This TCR beta chain was identified during a study of T cells in Graves' hyperthyroidism and ophthalmopathy. The wider study: Upon initial diagnosis and before any treatment, peripheral blood was collected. Findings and limits, study-wide: Ophthalmopathy and stable hyperthyroidism were separated by a 13 V-J model.

Germline CDR1 SNHLY, CDR2 FYNNEI. This CDR3 has 14 residues. Trimming took off 8 bases at V and 2 bases at J, with 13 bases between the two ends. Diagnostic decisions used clinical symptoms, serum thyroxine and TRAb, thyroid ultrasound and orbital computed tomography. This clonotype was detected ten times or more. The antigen remains unidentified. TCR beta CDR3 sequences were amplified from RNA transcripts. HTBI primers were used for first-round RT-PCR of the TCR CDR3. TCRdb ran MiXCR on the multiplex PCR reads and lists one entry per CDR3 protein. The repertoire holds more than 450,000 distinct CDR3 sequences, nearly 20% seen once, with 47% in the top ten.

Sequencing used blood. This receptor was identified in a man in his forties with Graves' ophthalmopathy. The chain is built from TRBV2 and TRBJ1-5; tentative D call: TRBD1 (6 bases). DNA for the CDR3: TGTGCCAGCCGCTACAGGGAAGGCAATCAGCCCCAGCATTTT. Translated, it gives CASRYREGNQPQHF.